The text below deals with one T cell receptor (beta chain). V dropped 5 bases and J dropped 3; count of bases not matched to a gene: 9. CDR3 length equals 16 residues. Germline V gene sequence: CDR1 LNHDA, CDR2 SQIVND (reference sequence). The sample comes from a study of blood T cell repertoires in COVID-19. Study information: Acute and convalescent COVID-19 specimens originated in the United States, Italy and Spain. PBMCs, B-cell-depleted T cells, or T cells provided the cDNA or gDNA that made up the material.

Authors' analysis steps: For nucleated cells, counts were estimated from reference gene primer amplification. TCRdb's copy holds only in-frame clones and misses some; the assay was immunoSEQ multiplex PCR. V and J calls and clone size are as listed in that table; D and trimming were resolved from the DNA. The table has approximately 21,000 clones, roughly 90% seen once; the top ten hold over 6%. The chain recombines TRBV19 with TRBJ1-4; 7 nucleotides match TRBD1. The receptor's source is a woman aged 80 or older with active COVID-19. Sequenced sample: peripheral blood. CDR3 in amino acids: CASSDRDKVANEKLFF. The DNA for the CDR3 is TGTGCCAGTAGTGACAGGGATAAAGTAGCTAATGAAAAACTGTTTTTT.